This T cell receptor (beta chain) was retrieved from a study of blood T cell repertoires in COVID-19. The wider study: The study drew acute and convalescent COVID-19 samples from the United States, Italy and Spain.

The CDR3 runs 13 residues. The V segment lost 6 bases and the J segment 2 bases; nucleotides outside the gene matches: 1. Germline V gene sequence: CDR1 ENHRY, CDR2 SYGVKD. Authors' analysis steps: Amplifying reference gene primers gave estimates of nucleated cell counts. The repertoire was sequenced with immunoSEQ multiplex PCR; TCRdb's copy has only in-frame clones and lacks some. V and J calls plus clone size are reproduced from that table; the DNA served to infer D and trimming. In the table there are 150,000 to 200,000 clones, 70% to 85% of which are singletons. The chain is built from TRBV10-3 and TRBJ1-3; 7 bases are a match to TRBD1. Specimen: peripheral blood. This clonotype originated in a man in his sixties who had recovered from COVID-19. DNA of the CDR3: TGTGCCATCAGGCAGGGGGCTGGAAACACCATATATTTT. This sequence encodes CAIRQGAGNTIYF.